The 32 T cell receptor beta chains presented below share a single source sample, sequenced in a study of shared clonotypes between healthy human individuals. Here immunoSEQ multiplex PCR was the method, and the copy in TCRdb shows in-frame clones only, minus some. The sample lists about 2.3 million clones, 85% to 95% occurring once. Material for sequencing was naive CD4+ T cells from PBMCs. Subset here: CD45RA+ positively selected. These receptors were obtained from a man aged 18 to 29 in good health. Some clones in this sample may be carry-over from other donors' samples.

V and J are TRBV21-1 and TRBJ2-7. TRBV21-1 is a pseudogene locus. This CDR3 has 11 amino acids. Here the CDR3 DNA reads TGTGCCAGCGGCCCGCCGGAAGAGCAGTACTTC. Its translation: CASGPPEEQYF.

The CDR3 loop is CASTRLRDRESPGANVLTF. The CDR3 nucleotides read TGTGCCAGCACCCGACTCCGGGACAGGGAGTCTCCTGGGGCCAACGTCCTGACTTTC. This chain connects TRBV7-9 to TRBJ2-6; TRBD1 aligns across 9 bases. CDR1 and CDR2 (germline): SEHNR, FQNEAQ (reference sequence). J lost 2 bases, V lost 7 bases, and 15 bases had no gene match. CDR3 size: 19 residues.

A few counts support this clone. J is TRBJ1-1 and V is TRBV18; D is undetermined. The CDR3 runs to 13 residues. With 7 bases removed from V and 0 bases from J, the gap between germline ends came to 9 bases. The germline V gene has CDR1 KGHSH and CDR2 LQKENI. The CDR3 protein is CASLDLLNTEAFF. CDR3 DNA: TGTGCCAGCTTAGACCTGTTGAACACTGAAGCTTTCTTT.

In its sample, this clone was seen once. The V gene is TRBV7-9, the J gene TRBJ1-4; 8 positions match TRBD1. This CDR3 is 14 amino acids long. Germline V gene lookup returns CDR1 SEHNR and CDR2 FQNEAQ (reference sequence). J gave up 8 bases and V 3 bases, and 5 bases lay outside the gene matches. The CDR3 spells CASSLDRVEEKLFF. The DNA of the CDR3 is TGTGCCAGCAGCTTGGACAGGGTTGAAGAAAAACTGTTTTTT.

The rearrangement joins TRBV4-3 to TRBJ2-2; D uncertain. This CDR3 is built from 16 residues. Per the germline V gene, CDR1 is LGHNA and CDR2 is YSLEER. V was cut by 1 base and J by 2 bases, with 11 bases left in between. CDR3 nucleotides: TGCGCCAGCAGCCAAGTACATACGGGCAACACCGGGGAGCTGTTTTTT. It yields the protein CASSQVHTGNTGELFF.

The table lists this clone with a count of one. Additional DNA sequences in this sample encode the identical CDR3. The chain employs TRBV5-1 and TRBJ2-7; D might be TRBD2 (6 bases). The CDR3 runs 13 residues. Germline assignment: CDR1 SGHRS and CDR2 YFSETQ. V was pared by 4 bases and J by 4 bases, with 12 bases between. CDR3 DNA: TGCGCCAGCAGCAGGACCGGGAGTTACGAGCAGTACTTC. Translation: CASSRTGSYEQYF.

V is TRBV6-5 and J is TRBJ2-7; 7 bases match TRBD1. Germline-derived CDR1 and CDR2 are MNHEY and SVGAGI. This CDR3 contains 15 residues. Losses at the gene ends were 3 bases for V and 9 bases for J; bases not matched to a gene: 14. CDR3 sequence reads: CASSYSVSGGIGQYF. The DNA for the CDR3 is TGTGCCAGCAGTTATAGCGTGTCAGGGGGAATTGGGCAGTACTTC.

The gene calls are TRBV9 and TRBJ2-2, with D tentatively TRBD2 (5 bases). Germline CDR1 is SGDLS and CDR2 is YYNGEE. V was shortened by 1 base and J by 2 bases, with 12 bases between the two germline ends. CDR3 size: 16 residues. The CDR3 loop is CASSVSLAFNTGELFF. CDR3 bases: TGTGCCAGCAGCGTAAGCCTAGCCTTCAACACCGGGGAGCTGTTTTTT.

The J gene is TRBJ2-2, the V gene TRBV7-3, with a weak D call TRBD2 (5 bases). This CDR3 has 16 residues. V was cut by 0 bases and J by 6 bases, with 14 bases left in between. CDR1 is SGHTA, CDR2 FQGTGA, per germline. CDR3 in DNA: TGTGCCAGCAGCTTAACGGATGCTAGCACGGCCGGGGAGCTGTTTTTT. As protein: CASSLTDASTAGELFF. The full variable domain, in which reference TRBV7-3 and TRBJ2-2 provide the parts outside the CDR3, is GAGVSQTPSNKVTEKGKYVELRCDPISGHTALYWYRQSLGQGPEFLIYFQGTGAADDSGLPNDRFFAVRPEGSVSTLKIQRTERGDSAVYLCASSLTDASTAGELFFGEGSRLTVL.

The sample holds one count of this clone. The chain has TRBV6-4 and TRBJ2-3; tentative D call: TRBD2 (6 bases). The V gene lost 2 bases and the J gene lost 1 base, with 10 bases spanning the gap. Germline CDR1 and CDR2: MRHNA and SNTAGT. The CDR3 has 15 amino acids. In nucleotides, the CDR3 is TGTGCCAGCAGTGACACGGGACTCGGCACAGATACGCAGTATTTT. Encoded protein: CASSDTGLGTDTQYF.

The chain joins TRBV2 to TRBJ2-1; D is unresolved. The V end lost 6 bases, the J end lost 6 bases, and 9 bases lay between the germline ends. The CDR3 sequence is 12 residues long. CDR1 and CDR2 (germline): SNHLY, FYNNEI. CDR3 nucleotide sequence: TGTGCCAGCAGGGGTGATGGCAATGAGCAGTTCTTC. As protein: CASRGDGNEQFF.

The chain has TRBV18 and TRBJ2-7; 7 bases fit TRBD2. CDR1 and CDR2 from the germline V gene are KGHSH and LQKENI. The V and J ends lost 3 bases and 7 bases, in that order; junction bases with no gene match: 6. This CDR3 has 13 residues. CDR3 loop: CASSPGTKREQYF. Here the CDR3 DNA reads TGTGCCAGCTCACCCGGGACTAAGCGGGAGCAGTACTTC.

The chain employs TRBV7-9 and TRBJ1-2; 7 bases match TRBD1. This CDR3 is built from 16 residues. CDR1 SEHNR and CDR2 FQNEAQ come from the germline V gene (reference sequence). The V segment lost 4 bases and the J segment 7 bases; nucleotides outside the gene matches: 15. The CDR3 sequence is CASSSEIPGTDTGYTF. The CDR3 coding sequence is TGTGCCAGCAGCTCCGAAATTCCCGGGACAGATACTGGCTACACCTTC.

This chain connects TRBV7-2 to TRBJ2-7, with D possibly being TRBD1 (5 bases). V dropped 4 bases and J dropped 4 bases, with 8 bases sitting between them. The germline gives CDR1 SGHTA, CDR2 FQGNSA. This CDR3 contains 12 residues. The CDR3 is CASSYKGYEQYF. In nucleotides, the CDR3 is TGTGCCAGCAGCTATAAGGGGTACGAGCAGTACTTC.

Here the CDR3 reads CAIRIGQGAPGDTEAFF. CDR3 DNA: TGTGCCATCAGAATAGGACAGGGGGCCCCAGGAGACACTGAAGCTTTCTTT. The rearrangement links TRBV10-3 to TRBJ1-1; 11 bases fit TRBD1. The CDR3 runs to 17 residues. With 6 bases clipped from V and 3 bases from J, the junction kept 12 bases outside the gene matches. CDR1 is ENHRY and CDR2 is SYGVKD in the germline V gene.

The V gene is TRBV19, the J gene TRBJ2-3; TRBD2 matches 9 bases. Germline V gives CDR1 LNHDA, CDR2 SQIVND (reference sequence). This CDR3 is 13 amino acids long. The V gene end was trimmed by 7 bases and the J gene end by 6 bases; junction bases not matched to a gene: 5. Here the CDR3 reads CASNDLAGDTQYF. Here the CDR3 DNA reads TGTGCCAGTAACGACCTAGCGGGGGATACGCAGTATTTT.

A note on this clone: The same CDR3 is also encoded by other DNA sequences in this sample. The chain is built from TRBV20-1 and TRBJ2-2; the D is unclear. Trimming took off 3 bases at V and 6 bases at J, with 5 bases between the two ends. Looked up from germline, CDR1 is DFQATT and CDR2 is SNEGSKA (reference sequence). The CDR3 runs to 11 residues. CDR3 bases: TGCAGTGCTAGGTCGGCCGGGGAGCTGTTTTTT. Translation: CSARSAGELFF.

The genes are TRBV28 and TRBJ2-1, with D unresolved. Trimming took off 11 bases at V and 2 bases at J, with 13 bases between the two ends. The CDR3 length is 13 residues. Germline CDR1 reads MDHEN; CDR2 reads SYDVKM. The CDR3 region is CAALRPAYNEQFF. In nucleotides, the CDR3 is TGTGCCGCCCTAAGACCCGCCTACAATGAGCAGTTCTTC.

This clone turned up a few times. The V call is TRBV30, the J call TRBJ1-5; D remains unclear. Germline V gene lookup returns CDR1 GTSNPN and CDR2 SVGIG (reference sequence). With 3 bases removed from V and 3 bases from J, the gap between germline ends came to 9 bases. The CDR3 has 13 residues. CDR3 DNA sequence: TGTGCCTGGAGCGAACAAACCAATCAGCCCCAGCATTTT. Its translation: CAWSEQTNQPQHF.

For the CDR3, the DNA is TGTGCCTGGAACGGGTTCTTAGGACAGGGGAATTCACCCCTCCACTTT. It encodes CAWNGFLGQGNSPLHF. The chain combines TRBV30 with TRBJ1-6; TRBD1 agrees at 9 bases. J was trimmed by 7 bases and V by 4 bases; bases with no gene match: 11. This CDR3 spans 16 amino acids. Germline CDR1 is GTSNPN and CDR2 is SVGIG (reference sequence).

The chain couples TRBV10-2 to TRBJ2-1; no firm D call. Between the trimmed V and J ends, which lost 7 bases and 16 bases, there was a span of 17 bases. Germline V gene lookup returns CDR1 WSHSY and CDR2 SAAADI. This CDR3 is 11 amino acids long. CDR3 bases: TGCGCCAGCATGGAGCGAGATCAAAGCTTCTTC. It yields the protein CASMERDQSFF.

The J gene is TRBJ1-5, the V gene TRBV28, with D possibly matching TRBD1 (5 bases). Germline V lookup: CDR1 MDHEN, CDR2 SYDVKM. CDR3 size: 16 residues. Trimming removed 3 bases from V and 6 bases from J, with 18 bases in between. This CDR3 reads CASSFRRRAGIQPQHF. CDR3 nucleotide sequence: TGTGCCAGCAGTTTCCGTCGCAGGGCGGGTATTCAGCCCCAGCATTTT.

This chain joins TRBV6-5 and TRBJ2-7; D uncertain. Trimming took off 2 bases at V and 0 bases at J, with 11 bases between the two ends. CDR1 and CDR2 (germline): MNHEY, SVGAGI. The CDR3 length is 15 residues. The DNA for the CDR3 is TGTGCCAGCAGTTACCGCGGCGGAGACTCCTACGAGCAGTACTTC. Translating gives CASSYRGGDSYEQYF.

The genes are TRBV9 and TRBJ1-1, with D maybe TRBD1 (6 bases). Trimming stripped 7 bases from V and 1 base from J, with 14 bases between. This CDR3 spans 14 amino acids. The germline V gene has CDR1 SGDLS and CDR2 YYNGEE. The DNA for the CDR3 is TGTGCCAGCCGACCGGACAGAAAGAACACTGAAGCTTTCTTT. Encoded protein: CASRPDRKNTEAFF.

This clone has just one count. V and J are TRBV19 and TRBJ2-3; D is perhaps TRBD1 (5 bases). V lost 6 bases to trimming and J lost 4 bases, with 11 bases between them. CDR3 length: 13 amino acids. The V gene's germline CDR1 is LNHDA and CDR2 SQIVND (reference sequence). CDR3 loop: CASSQGKADTQYF. CDR3 sequence (DNA): TGTGCCAGTAGCCAGGGTAAGGCAGATACGCAGTATTTT. Together with reference TRBV19 and TRBJ2-3, the CDR3 gives the full variable domain: DGGITQSPKYLFRKEGQNVTLSCEQNLNHDAMYWYRQDPGQGLRLIYYSQIVNDFQKGDIAEGYSVSREKKESFPLTVTSAQKNPTAFYLCASSQGKADTQYFGPGTRLTVL.

The chain uses TRBV10-1 and TRBJ2-2; D gene unclear. There are 15 residues in the CDR3. From germline, CDR1 is WNHNN and CDR2 SYGVQD (reference sequence). Trimming took off 11 bases at V and 5 bases at J, with 21 bases between the two ends. CDR3 protein: CADLKTTARTGELFF. The CDR3 DNA reads TGCGCCGACCTCAAAACCACGGCGAGGACCGGGGAGCTGTTTTTT.

The genes are TRBV28 and TRBJ2-7, with D perhaps TRBD2 (7 bases). The CDR3 has 13 residues. Germline V CDR1 and CDR2: MDHEN, SYDVKM. The ends were cut back, 7 bases at V and 7 bases at J, with 17 bases in the middle. This CDR3 is CASNWGGGWEQYF. DNA of the CDR3: TGTGCCAGCAACTGGGGGGGCGGCTGGGAGCAGTACTTC.

V usage is TRBV2 and J usage is TRBJ2-1, with a tentative D call TRBD1 (6 bases). The CDR3 is made up of 14 amino acids. In germline, CDR1 is SNHLY, CDR2 FYNNEI. Trimming took off 4 bases at V and 3 bases at J, with 10 bases between the two ends. CDR3 residues: CASSVQGNYNEQFF. DNA of the CDR3: TGTGCCAGCAGTGTCCAGGGGAACTACAATGAGCAGTTCTTC.

This clone was recorded once. The chain has TRBV6-7 and TRBJ2-3; 8 nucleotides align to TRBD2. TRBV6-7 is given ORF status, its function remaining uncertain. CDR3 length: 18 residues. V was pared by 7 bases and J by 2 bases, with 17 bases of the junction left unmatched. CDR3 sequence: CASNLNPPSGSVTDTQYF. CDR3 sequence (DNA): TGTGCCAGCAACCTCAACCCCCCGAGCGGGAGTGTCACAGATACGCAGTATTTT.

The rearrangement uses TRBV11-2 and TRBJ2-3; no firm D call. Germline loops: CDR1 SGHAT, CDR2 FQNNGV. This CDR3 spans 13 amino acids. The V gene lost 5 bases and the J gene lost 6 bases, with 12 bases spanning the gap. The CDR3 nucleotides read TGTGCCAGCAGCACCTCACCTGTGGATACGCAGTATTTT. It translates to CASSTSPVDTQYF.

The chain is built from TRBV5-5 and TRBJ1-2, with unresolved D. The CDR3 is made up of 12 amino acids. Trimming stripped 1 base from V and 4 bases from J, with 5 bases between. Germline CDR1 and CDR2: SGHKS and YYEKEE (reference sequence). The CDR3 bases are TGTGCCAGCAGCTTGACCTTCTATGGCTACACCTTC. Encoded protein: CASSLTFYGYTF.

As regards this clone: One end of the junction fails to match germline, which may point to a read error. The CDR3 loop is CSVPTFSYRGRGYAF. The CDR3 DNA reads as TGCAGCGTTCCTACATTCTCCTACAGGGGGAGAGGCTACGCCTTC. The J gene is TRBJ1-2, the V gene TRBV29-1, with TRBD1 identical over 8 bases. The length of the CDR3 is 15 residues. Germline V gene sequence: CDR1 SQVTM, CDR2 ANQGSEA.